The 30 T cell receptor beta chains listed next were all sequenced from one sample in a study of OX40 agonist ivuxolimab in advanced cancers. Data came from immunoSEQ multiplex PCR; TCRdb stores just in-frame clones and leaves some out. The sample yields 65,000 to 90,000 clones, approximately 86% seen once. The sequencing here drew on CD4+ or CD8+ T cells sorted from blood, taken in a trial of the OX40 agonist ivuxolimab. The source is an adult with an advanced solid tumor such as melanoma, head and neck, liver or kidney cancer.

This chain uses TRBV21-1 with TRBJ2-7. TRBV21-1 is classified as a pseudogene. The CDR3 consists of 14 residues. The CDR3 DNA follows: TGTGCCAGCAGCCCCGGTCGGGCGTTCTACGAGCAGTACTTC. Amino acids: CASSPGRAFYEQYF.

This chain uses TRBV7-9 with TRBJ2-1; unclear D gene. This CDR3 spans 14 amino acids. Germline CDR1 and CDR2: SEHNR and FQNEAQ (reference sequence). Between the trimmed V and J ends, which lost 1 base and 5 bases, there was a span of 9 bases. CDR3 DNA: TGTGCCAGCAGCTTAGGATCCGACCACAATGAGCAGTTCTTC. It encodes CASSLGSDHNEQFF.

The CDR3 here is CAIRAGSGSFYEQYF. The CDR3, as DNA: TGTGCCATCCGGGCGGGTAGCGGGAGTTTTTACGAGCAGTACTTC. The V call is TRBV30, the J call TRBJ2-7; 9 bases are a match to TRBD2. The CDR3 totals 15 residues. Germline V gene data show CDR1 as GTSNPN and CDR2 as SVGIG (reference sequence). V trimming: 8 bases; J trimming: 4 bases; junction bases outside the gene matches: 15.

This CDR3 reads CASSYGEFYRDEQFF. CDR3 nucleotides: TGTGCCAGCAGCTATGGGGAGTTCTACAGGGATGAGCAGTTCTTC. The rearrangement uses TRBV7-9 and TRBJ2-1; possibly TRBD1 for D (6 bases). CDR3 length equals 15 residues. Germline lookup yields CDR1 SEHNR and CDR2 FQNEAQ (reference sequence). With 4 bases removed from V and 8 bases from J, the gap between germline ends came to 18 bases. The variable domain in full, completed from reference TRBV7-9 and TRBJ2-1, reads DTGVSQNPRHKITKRGQNVTFRCDPISEHNRLYWYRQTLGQGPEFLTYFQNEAQLEKSRLLSDRFSAERPKGSFSTLEIQRTEQGDSAMYLCASSYGEFYRDEQFFGPGTRLTVL.

The J gene is TRBJ2-5, the V gene TRBV5-6; TRBD2 agrees at 12 bases. The ends lost 4 bases at V and 1 base at J; junction bases unmatched: 8. Germline V lookup: CDR1 SGHDT, CDR2 YYEEEE. The CDR3 has 17 amino acids. The CDR3 sequence is CASSLLGLAGTQETQYF. The CDR3 DNA sequence: TGTGCCAGCAGCCTCCTTGGACTAGCGGGAACCCAAGAGACCCAGTACTTC.

V usage is TRBV6-5 and J usage is TRBJ1-5, with D perhaps TRBD1 (5 bases). V lost 6 bases to trimming and J lost 9 bases, with 21 bases between them. Germline loops: CDR1 MNHEY, CDR2 SVGAGI. CDR3 length: 15 amino acids. CDR3 sequence reads: CASSADSTSLRPQHF. CDR3 DNA sequence: TGTGCCAGCAGCGCCGACAGCACGTCTCTCCGGCCCCAGCATTTT.

The chain links TRBV27 to TRBJ2-3; 13 bases fit TRBD2. Germline V lookup: CDR1 MNHEY, CDR2 SMNVEV (reference sequence). Trimming at V came to 4 bases and at J to 6 bases, leaving 10 bases not matched to a gene. The CDR3 runs 17 residues. CDR3 sequence reads: CASSSTSGRGVRDTQYF. The CDR3 DNA is TGTGCCAGCAGTTCAACTAGCGGGAGGGGGGTAAGGGATACGCAGTATTTT.

CDR3 protein: CASSVDMGPGYTF. The CDR3 region has the DNA TGTGCCAGCAGCGTAGATATGGGGCCGGGCTACACCTTC. V gene TRBV9 combines with J gene TRBJ1-2; TRBD1 might be the D (5 bases). CDR1 is SGDLS, CDR2 YYNGEE, per germline. This CDR3 spans 13 amino acids. V dropped 0 bases and J dropped 8 bases, with 11 bases sitting between them.

This chain uses TRBV29-1 with TRBJ1-1, with no clear D. The germline V gene has CDR1 SQVTM and CDR2 ANQGSEA. Trimming left V 4 bases short and J 5 bases short, with 17 bases between. This CDR3 has 14 amino acids. CDR3 sequence: CSVGAVLRRTEAFF. The DNA of the CDR3 is TGCAGCGTTGGGGCAGTATTGCGCCGGACTGAAGCTTTCTTT.

This rearrangement joins TRBV19 to TRBJ2-7; D gene unclear. The germline V gene has CDR1 LNHDA and CDR2 SQIVND (reference sequence). Trimming stripped 3 bases from V and 6 bases from J, with 15 bases between. This CDR3 is 14 amino acids long. Here the CDR3 DNA reads TGTGCCAGTAGTATCTCCGGAGTAGTAATCGAGCAGTACTTC. This gives the protein CASSISGVVIEQYF.

Comment on this clone: The junction differs from germline at one of its ends, possibly a read error. This chain joins TRBV19 and TRBJ2-7, with D maybe TRBD1 (6 bases). The CDR3 has 12 amino acids. CDR1 and CDR2 from the germline V gene are LNHDA and SQIVND (reference sequence). The CDR3 DNA reads TGTGCCAGTATCTGGGGGCTTGACCCTCAGAACTTC. It translates to CASIWGLDPQNF.

The chain carries TRBV11-3 and TRBJ2-2; D is unclear. Trimming took off 1 base at V and 7 bases at J, with 7 bases between the two ends. CDR3 size: 13 residues. Germline assignment: CDR1 SGHNT and CDR2 YENEEA. The CDR3, as DNA: TGTGCCAGCAGCTTAGTTGGAGACGGGGAGCTGTTTTTT. This sequence encodes CASSLVGDGELFF.

The chain carries TRBV9 and TRBJ2-7, with D possibly TRBD2 on 6 matching bases. Between the trimmed V and J ends, which lost 4 bases and 7 bases, there was a span of 15 bases. The length of the CDR3 is 13 residues. The germline V gene has CDR1 SGDLS and CDR2 YYNGEE. The CDR3 sequence: CASSPPREEEQYF. In nucleotides, the CDR3 is TGTGCCAGCAGCCCCCCGAGGGAGGAGGAGCAGTACTTC.

This rearrangement joins TRBV9 to TRBJ2-5; D is possibly TRBD2 (6 bases). In germline, CDR1 is SGDLS, CDR2 YYNGEE. CDR3 size: 13 residues. The germline V and J ends were trimmed by 4 bases and 11 bases, with 18 bases remaining between them. CDR3 sequence (DNA): TGTGCCAGCAGCTCCCGGCCGTCGGGGGAGCAGTACTTC. This encodes CASSSRPSGEQYF.

The J gene is TRBJ2-3, the V gene TRBV2; D is possibly TRBD1 (5 bases). CDR3 length: 14 amino acids. Per the germline V gene, CDR1 is SNHLY and CDR2 is FYNNEI. Trimming took off 6 bases at V and 1 base at J, with 11 bases between the two ends. CDR3 coding DNA: TGTGCCAGCAGGCTAACAGGAGGCACAGATACGCAGTATTTT. This translates into CASRLTGGTDTQYF. Looking up the rest from reference TRBV2 and TRBJ2-3 gives the full variable domain: EPEVTQTPSHQVTQMGQEVILRCVPISNHLYFYWYRQILGQKVEFLVSFYNNEISEKSEIFDDQFSVERPDGSNFTLKIRSTKLEDSAMYFCASRLTGGTDTQYFGPGTRLTVL.

In this sample, this clone turned up a few times. The V and J genes are TRBV27 and TRBJ2-1; D not resolved. The CDR3 loop spans 14 amino acids. Trimming pared 5 bases from V and 1 base from J, leaving 9 bases between. Germline assignment: CDR1 MNHEY and CDR2 SMNVEV (reference sequence). The DNA of the CDR3 is TGTGCCAGCAGTCCTGCACCGTCCTACAATGAGCAGTTCTTC. Translating gives CASSPAPSYNEQFF.

This clone was seen only a few times. The rearrangement joins TRBV16 to TRBJ1-5; D uncertain. This CDR3 is 13 amino acids long. The germline V gene encodes CDR1 KGHSY and CDR2 FQNENV. With 4 bases removed from V and 9 bases from J, the gap between germline ends came to 13 bases. The CDR3 DNA is TGTGCCAGCAGCCCACGACTTGGGCGGCCCCAGCATTTT. It yields the protein CASSPRLGRPQHF.

The chain joins TRBV7-2 to TRBJ2-7, with D uncertain. Germline V gene sequence: CDR1 SGHTA, CDR2 FQGNSA. The CDR3 spans 17 residues. Trimming removed 5 bases at V and 2 bases at J, with 22 bases between. For the CDR3, the DNA is TGTGCCAGCAGCCATTTACCGGAAACAGCAGTCCCCTACGAGCAGTACTTC. It translates to CASSHLPETAVPYEQYF.

The rearrangement joins TRBV28 to TRBJ2-1; 9 bases fit TRBD1. This CDR3 comprises 15 residues. Germline loops: CDR1 MDHEN, CDR2 SYDVKM. J gave up 10 bases and V 6 bases, and 13 bases lay outside the gene matches. The DNA for the CDR3 is TGTGCCAGCAGAATTGGTCGGGACAGGGTCAGCGAGCAGTTCTTC. It translates to CASRIGRDRVSEQFF. Complete variable domain (other parts from reference TRBV28 and TRBJ2-1): DVKVTQSSRYLVKRTGEKVFLECVQDMDHENMFWYRQDPGLGLRLIYFSYDVKMKEKGDIPEGYSVSREKKERFSLILESASTNQTSMYLCASRIGRDRVSEQFFGPGTRLTVL.

The CDR3 region is CASRPYRDTGELFF. The CDR3 coding sequence is TGTGCCAGCAGGCCGTACAGGGACACCGGGGAGCTGTTTTTT. The rearrangement uses TRBV27 and TRBJ2-2; tentative D call: TRBD1 (6 bases). V gave up 6 bases and J gave up 3 bases, with 11 bases separating them. This CDR3 is 14 amino acids long. Germline V gene lookup returns CDR1 MNHEY and CDR2 SMNVEV (reference sequence).

The rearrangement links TRBV4-3 to TRBJ1-2; D not certain. Trimming cost V 1 base and J 8 bases, with 26 bases left between them. The germline V gene has CDR1 LGHNA and CDR2 YSLEER. The CDR3 totals 18 residues. The CDR3 reads CASSQGQMLGGSIGGYTF. In DNA, the CDR3 is TGCGCCAGCAGCCAAGGCCAAATGTTGGGCGGCTCTATTGGCGGCTACACCTTC.

This chain uses TRBV6-1 with TRBJ1-1; TRBD1 is a possible D gene (6 bases). Germline lookup yields CDR1 MNHNS and CDR2 SASEGT. The CDR3 length is 15 residues. Trimming cost V 7 bases and J 1 base, with 16 bases left between them. The CDR3 region has the DNA TGTGCCAGCATAGTTGCCGGACAGTGGAACACTGAAGCTTTCTTT. It is translated as CASIVAGQWNTEAFF.

This clone was seen only once. The V and J genes are TRBV7-8 and TRBJ2-2, with D perhaps matching TRBD1 or TRBD2 (5 bases each). The germline V gene has CDR1 SGHVS and CDR2 FQNEAQ. The V gene lost 2 bases and the J gene lost 6 bases, with 13 bases spanning the gap. This CDR3 is built from 15 residues. CDR3 in DNA: TGTGCCAGCAGCTTACGGGATGGGGGATCCGGGGAGCTGTTTTTT. Its protein is CASSLRDGGSGELFF.

This chain uses TRBV30 with TRBJ1-2; D remains ambiguous. The CDR3 is 12 residues long. Germline lookup yields CDR1 GTSNPN and CDR2 SVGIG (reference sequence). V was cut by 3 bases and J by 5 bases, with 10 bases left in between. The DNA for the CDR3 is TGTGCCTGGAGGACCTTCGTATATGGCTACACCTTC. This gives the protein CAWRTFVYGYTF.

The rearrangement joins TRBV19 to TRBJ2-7, with 9 bases aligning to TRBD1. Germline CDR1 reads LNHDA; CDR2 reads SQIVND (reference sequence). The CDR3 consists of 15 residues. V dropped 4 bases and J dropped 1; count of bases not matched to a gene: 5. The CDR3 region has the DNA TGTGCCAGTAGTAAACCGGGACAGGGTTCCTACGAGCAGTACTTC. It encodes CASSKPGQGSYEQYF.

The CDR3: CASSPLGGGMNTEAFF. CDR3 nucleotides: TGTGCCAGCAGTCCCCTAGGGGGTGGCATGAACACTGAAGCTTTCTTT. This sequence joins TRBV28 and TRBJ1-1, with D perhaps TRBD1 (6 bases). Between the trimmed V and J ends, which lost 5 bases and 0 bases, there was a span of 16 bases. This CDR3 comprises 16 residues. The germline CDR1 and CDR2 sequences are MDHEN and SYDVKM.

V usage is TRBV7-2 and J usage is TRBJ1-5, with D hard to call. The CDR3 runs to 14 residues. Germline loops: CDR1 SGHTA, CDR2 FQGNSA. Trimming took off 1 base at V and 6 bases at J, with 10 bases between the two ends. This CDR3 reads CASSLGPTSQPQHF. CDR3 nucleotides: TGTGCCAGCAGCTTAGGACCCACAAGTCAGCCCCAGCATTTT.

CDR3 nucleotide sequence: TGTGCCAGCAGCGACGGACCTACGTACACCGGGGAGCTGTTTTTT. This sequence encodes CASSDGPTYTGELFF. The chain combines TRBV9 with TRBJ2-2; no reliable D call. The CDR3 length is 15 residues. Germline assignment: CDR1 SGDLS and CDR2 YYNGEE. With 3 bases removed from V and 3 bases from J, the gap between germline ends came to 12 bases. The variable domain in full, with the rest retrieved from reference TRBV9 and TRBJ2-2, is DSGVTQTPKHLITATGQRVTLRCSPRSGDLSVYWYQQSLDQGLQFLIQYYNGEERAKGNILERFSAQQFPDLHSELNLSSLELGDSALYFCASSDGPTYTGELFFGEGSRLTVL.

The rearrangement uses TRBV18 and TRBJ2-2; maybe TRBD2 (7 bases). V was cut by 3 bases and J by 6 bases, with 17 bases left in between. CDR3 length: 16 amino acids. The germline V gene has CDR1 KGHSH and CDR2 LQKENI. The CDR3 here is CASSPRRGGFAGELFF. DNA of the CDR3: TGTGCCAGCTCACCCCGGAGGGGGGGATTCGCCGGGGAGCTGTTTTTT.

The chain couples TRBV9 to TRBJ2-5; 7 nucleotides agree with TRBD1. The V and J ends lost 5 bases and 4 bases, in that order; junction bases with no gene match: 11. CDR3 length equals 15 residues. Germline CDR1 reads SGDLS; CDR2 reads YYNGEE. CDR3 nucleotides: TGTGCCAGCAGTGACCGGACAGGTGGGGGAGAGACCCAGTACTTC. As protein: CASSDRTGGGETQYF.